Below are 15 T cell receptor beta chains sequenced from a single sample in a study of control samples from healthy donors and cancer patients. Measured with immunoSEQ multiplex PCR; TCRdb has only the in-frame clones, and not every one. The sample yields 90,000 to 100,000 clones, approximately 81% seen once. Sequencing was carried out using blood. These receptors all come from a woman in her thirties in good health.

This clone was detected a few times. J is TRBJ2-7 and V is TRBV14; D gene uncertain. V gave up 4 bases and J gave up 4 bases, with 8 bases separating them. Germline V gene sequence: CDR1 SGHDN, CDR2 FVKESK. The CDR3 consists of 12 residues. As DNA, the CDR3 is TGTGCCAGCAGCCGGTCCGGGTACGAGCAGTACTTC. Translated, it gives CASSRSGYEQYF.

This chain links TRBV5-8 with TRBJ2-5, with a weak D call TRBD1 (5 bases). The germline V and J ends were trimmed by 6 bases and 10 bases, with 16 bases remaining between them. CDR1 and CDR2 (germline): SGHTS, YDEGEE. This CDR3 spans 12 amino acids. This chain's CDR3 is CASIYKKGDQYF. As DNA, the CDR3 is TGTGCCAGCATCTATAAGAAAGGGGACCAGTACTTC.

This rearrangement joins TRBV19 to TRBJ1-5; no definite D call. Trimming stripped 1 base from V and 2 bases from J, with 6 bases between. CDR1 and CDR2 from the germline V gene are LNHDA and SQIVND (reference sequence). This CDR3 has 14 residues. CDR3 sequence reads: CASSIGSGNQPQHF. The CDR3, as DNA: TGTGCCAGTAGTATAGGGTCGGGCAATCAGCCCCAGCATTTT.

The chain uses TRBV9 and TRBJ1-2; D ambiguous. Trimming took off 3 bases at V and 0 bases at J, with 9 bases between the two ends. From germline, CDR1 is SGDLS and CDR2 YYNGEE. The CDR3 runs to 14 residues. The CDR3 DNA reads TGTGCCAGCAGCGGCAAGGACGCTAACTATGGCTACACCTTC. Its protein product is CASSGKDANYGYTF.

The chain is built from TRBV2 and TRBJ1-3, with D possibly TRBD1 on 6 matching bases. This CDR3 is built from 14 residues. Germline V CDR1 and CDR2: SNHLY, FYNNEI. Trimming left V 7 bases short and J 4 bases short, with 14 bases between. The DNA of the CDR3 is TGTGCCAGCAACCTCAGGGGCTCCGGAAACACCATATATTTT. Its protein product is CASNLRGSGNTIYF.

The chain combines TRBV12-3 or TRBV12-4 with TRBJ2-3; D unresolved. The CDR3 is made up of 12 amino acids. V lost 6 bases, J lost 6 bases, and 10 bases lay in between. The CDR3 is CASRSVSDTQYF. The CDR3 DNA sequence: TGTGCCAGCAGGAGCGTTTCGGATACGCAGTATTTT.

This clone was observed a few times. CDR3 coding DNA: TGTGCCAGTAACGGGGGGTACACAGATACGCAGTATTTT. This encodes CASNGGYTDTQYF. The chain joins TRBV19 to TRBJ2-3, with 7 bases aligning to TRBD2. The V and J ends lost 7 bases and 2 bases, in that order; junction bases with no gene match: 3. The CDR3 is 13 residues long. Germline V lookup: CDR1 LNHDA, CDR2 SQIVND (reference sequence).

A single count supports this clone. The chain employs TRBV5-1 and TRBJ2-7; 8 positions match TRBD1. The CDR3 loop spans 14 amino acids. Germline CDR1 reads SGHRS; CDR2 reads YFSETQ. V lost 0 bases and J lost 5; bases outside the gene matches: 4. In nucleotides, the CDR3 is TGCGCCAGCAGCTTGGCAGGGGGCATCAACGAGCAGTACTTC. Its protein product is CASSLAGGINEQYF.

The rearrangement joins TRBV5-4 to TRBJ2-2, with 7 nucleotides matching TRBD2. Germline lookup yields CDR1 SGHNT and CDR2 YYREEE (reference sequence). The CDR3 totals 15 residues. Unmatched junction bases numbered 7, after V lost 3 bases and J lost 5 bases. The CDR3 DNA is TGTGCCAGCAGCTCCTCCCGGCGGGGGACCGGGGAGCTGTTTTTT. It specifies CASSSSRRGTGELFF.

The chain joins TRBV23-1 to TRBJ1-6; D is undetermined. TRBV23-1 is known as an ORF, though its function is uncertain. The V gene lost 0 bases and the J gene lost 10 bases, with 13 bases spanning the gap. The CDR3 totals 15 residues. CDR3 protein: CASSQSEQAQSPLHF. DNA for the CDR3: TGCGCCAGCAGTCAATCCGAGCAGGCACAATCACCCCTCCACTTT.

This clone was recorded only once. This sequence joins TRBV19 and TRBJ2-6; D gene ambiguous. From germline, CDR1 is LNHDA and CDR2 SQIVND (reference sequence). Deletions cut 3 bases from V and 4 bases from J, with 10 bases between. The CDR3 consists of 15 residues. CDR3 loop: CASSMGGTGANVLTF. CDR3 bases: TGTGCCAGTAGTATGGGCGGTACGGGGGCCAACGTCCTGACTTTC. Based on the CDR3 plus reference TRBV19 and TRBJ2-6, the full variable domain is DGGITQSPKYLFRKEGQNVTLSCEQNLNHDAMYWYRQDPGQGLRLIYYSQIVNDFQKGDIAEGYSVSREKKESFPLTVTSAQKNPTAFYLCASSMGGTGANVLTFGAGSRLTVL.

This chain joins TRBV6-2 or TRBV6-3 and TRBJ1-5; 8 bases match TRBD1. CDR1 and CDR2 (germline): MNHEY, SVGEGT. V was clipped by 5 bases and J by 6 bases; unmatched bases: 6. The CDR3 length is 14 residues. Here the CDR3 DNA reads TGTGCCAGCAGTACGTGGACAGGGCGTCAGCCCCAGCATTTT. This sequence encodes CASSTWTGRQPQHF.

This clone was recorded only once. The rearrangement uses TRBV7-6 and TRBJ1-6; unclear D gene. The V and J ends lost 1 base and 5 bases respectively, with 9 bases between them. CDR3 length: 15 residues. Germline V gene sequence: CDR1 SGHVS, CDR2 FNYEAQ. DNA for the CDR3: TGTGCCAGCAGCTTAGGACCGAGTCATAATTCACCCCTCCACTTT. Translation: CASSLGPSHNSPLHF.

The genes are TRBV6-2 or TRBV6-3 and TRBJ2-2; the D gene is possibly TRBD1 (5 bases). The CDR3 is 15 residues long. With 6 bases removed from V and 6 bases from J, the gap between germline ends came to 17 bases. Germline V gene data show CDR1 as MNHEY and CDR2 as SVGEGT. The CDR3 loop reads CASSLGRAIPGELFF. The CDR3 DNA sequence: TGTGCCAGCAGCCTCGGCAGGGCGATCCCCGGGGAGCTGTTTTTT.

The chain uses TRBV21-1 and TRBJ2-2; the table's TRBD2 call for D was not verified on the DNA. TRBV21-1 is given as a pseudogene. The CDR3 is made up of 13 amino acids. CDR3 loop: CASSKPDTGELFF. The CDR3 bases are TGTGCCAGCAGCAAACCGGACACCGGGGAGCTGTTTTTT.